This TCR beta chain emerged from a study of cytomegalovirus exposure and HLA in healthy donors. The CDR3 extends over 14 amino acids. V was trimmed by 4 bases and J by 8 bases, leaving 18 bases between them. Germline V gene data show CDR1 as SQVTM and CDR2 as ANQGSEA. PCR was performed using 60 Vbeta and 13 Jbeta primers. Profiling relied on immunoSEQ multiplex PCR, and the TCRdb table lists in-frame clones only, not all of them. The sample has approximately 150,000 clones; around four fifths are singletons. Sequenced: PBMCs. This chain uses TRBV29-1 with TRBJ2-1, with D tentatively TRBD2 (7 bases). The receptor's source is a man aged 18 to 30 in good health and CMV-seropositive. CDR3 protein: CSVAGAFGGDEQFF. The CDR3 region has the DNA TGCAGCGTTGCAGGGGCTTTTGGGGGGGATGAGCAGTTCTTC.